This T cell receptor beta chain derives from a study of shared clonotypes between healthy human individuals. Splitting of each subset's genomic DNA was done evenly across several immunoSEQ plates. TCRdb's table, derived via immunoSEQ multiplex PCR, lists solely in-frame clones and lacks some. The table has around 2.5 million clones, 93% seen once. The V gene lost 4 bases and the J gene lost 0 bases, with 14 bases spanning the gap. Germline V CDR1 and CDR2: SGHNT, YYREEE (reference sequence). The CDR3 sequence is 16 residues long. This chain connects TRBV5-4 to TRBJ2-1, with D possibly matching TRBD2 (5 bases). The sequence was obtained from a man aged 18 to 29 in good health. Some clones in this sample may be carry-over from other donors' samples. The sequencing input was naive CD4+ T cells from PBMCs. As to subset: CD45RA+ positively selected. The CDR3 here is CASSPGGHSSYNEQFF. The CDR3 bases are TGTGCCAGCAGCCCTGGCGGGCATAGCTCCTACAATGAGCAGTTCTTC.